This passage covers 4 T cell receptor beta chains from one sample sequenced in a study of blood T cell repertoires in COVID-19. TCRdb's table, derived via immunoSEQ multiplex PCR, lists solely in-frame clones and lacks some. The sample has about 340,000 clones, around 90% seen once. Sequencing was done on a sample of peripheral blood. All receptors come from a woman between 18 and 29 years old who had recovered from COVID-19.

This rearrangement joins TRBV11-3 to TRBJ2-5; 14 nucleotides agree with TRBD2. The germline V gene encodes CDR1 SGHNT and CDR2 YENEEA. This CDR3 comprises 15 residues. V shed 2 bases, J shed 5 bases, and the junction held 1 base outside the gene matches. CDR3 loop: CASSLRTSGGETQYF. The CDR3 coding sequence is TGTGCCAGCAGCTTAAGGACTAGCGGGGGGGAGACCCAGTACTTC.

The chain recombines TRBV29-1 with TRBJ2-1; TRBD1 agrees at 8 bases. The V gene end was trimmed by 1 base and the J gene end by 4 bases; junction bases not matched to a gene: 18. The V gene's germline CDR1 is SQVTM and CDR2 ANQGSEA. The CDR3 spans 19 residues. CDR3 region: CSVEGLGQAAEGLYNEQFF. The CDR3 DNA sequence: TGCAGCGTTGAAGGACTGGGACAGGCGGCCGAGGGGCTATACAATGAGCAGTTCTTC.

This chain connects TRBV2 to TRBJ2-1, with a possible D match to TRBD2 (6 bases). V lost 3 bases and J lost 8, with 11 bases in between. Germline V gene data show CDR1 as SNHLY and CDR2 as FYNNEI. The CDR3 has 13 residues. CDR3 protein: CASSDPSSDEQFF. The DNA of the CDR3 is TGTGCCAGCAGTGATCCGTCTAGCGATGAGCAGTTCTTC.

This clone was counted only a few times. CDR3 nucleotides: TGTGCCTGGAACACCGGGACAGGGTACTCTGGGGCCAACGTCCTGACTTTC. Translated, it gives CAWNTGTGYSGANVLTF. V usage is TRBV30 and J usage is TRBJ2-6; 9 bases map to TRBD1. The CDR3 is made up of 17 amino acids. Trimming cost V 4 bases and J 0 bases; bases outside gene matches: 7. The germline V gene has CDR1 GTSNPN and CDR2 SVGIG (reference sequence).